These T cell receptor beta chains were read from a single sample in a study of blood T cell dynamics during melanoma immunotherapy. TCRdb's copy holds only in-frame clones and misses some; the assay was immunoSEQ multiplex PCR. The repertoire holds 950 to 1,300 clones, with 81% as singletons. This material consisted of cell-free DNA from blood, taken from a patient treated with checkpoint blockade. The receptor set was obtained from a human donor with melanoma. Each CDR3 is given with its conserved first and last residue. The D gene is left open where the match is weak. The size of a clone is reported for some rows only, either as once, few or many, or as a class for expanded clones.

>15|-|-|TRBV5-1|TRBJ1-2
CASSLDGQTPRGYTF
TGCGCCAGCAGCTTGGACGGGCAGACCCCTCGAGGCTACACCTTC
>18|TRBD1|-|TRBV2|TRBJ1-4
CASSFKTGATATNEKLFF
TGTGCCAGCAGTTTCAAGACAGGGGCCACGGCAACTAATGAAAAACTGTTTTTT
>14|TRBD2|-|TRBV5-1|TRBJ2-1
CASSGGLASNEQFF
TGCGCCAGCAGCGGGGGACTAGCGTCCAATGAGCAGTTCTTC
>13|-|-|TRBV6-5|TRBJ1-2
CASFETGNYGYTF
TGTGCCAGCTTCGAAACAGGGAACTATGGCTACACCTTC
>15|-|-|TRBV5-5|TRBJ2-1
CASSLAQETYGEQFF
TGTGCCAGCAGCTTGGCCCAGGAAACCTACGGTGAGCAGTTCTTC
>14|-|-|TRBV5-1|TRBJ1-1
CASSLAQLGTEAFF
TGCGCCAGCAGCTTGGCCCAGCTAGGCACTGAAGCTTTCTTT
>16|TRBD2|-|TRBV7-9|TRBJ2-1
CASSLEGGGPYNEQFF
TGTGCCAGCAGCTTAGAAGGCGGGGGGCCCTACAATGAGCAGTTCTTC
>12|-|-|TRBV6-5|TRBJ2-2
CASSQFTGELFF
TGTGCCAGCAGTCAATTTACCGGGGAGCTGTTTTTT
>15|TRBD2|-|TRBV6-4|TRBJ2-1
CASSVEAGGPDEQFF
TGTGCCAGCAGTGTTGAAGCGGGGGGGCCGGATGAGCAGTTCTTC
>12|-|-|TRBV28|TRBJ1-2
CASSSRPNGYTF
TGTGCCAGCAGTTCCAGGCCCAATGGCTACACCTTC
>11|-|-|TRBV28|TRBJ2-7
CASRHSYEQYF
TGTGCCAGCAGGCACTCCTACGAGCAGTACTTC
>13|-|once|TRBV6-5|TRBJ1-1
CASKRGGSFEAFF
TGTGCCAGCAAAAGGGGAGGGTCCTTTGAAGCTTTCTTT
>17|TRBD1|once|TRBV5-8|TRBJ1-3
CASSTSQGAVSGNTIYF
TGTGCCAGCAGCACAAGTCAGGGGGCAGTCTCTGGAAACACCATATATTTT
>15|TRBD1|-|TRBV7-9|TRBJ1-1
CASSPRQGENTEAFF
TGTGCCAGCAGCCCCCGACAGGGCGAAAACACTGAAGCTTTCTTT
>13|-|few|TRBV5-4|TRBJ2-1
CASSLVSINEQFF
TGTGCCAGCAGCTTGGTGTCTATTAATGAGCAGTTCTTC
>15|-|-|TRBV21-1|TRBJ2-5
CASSKESLAEETQYF
TGTGCCAGCAGCAAAGAGTCGTTGGCGGAGGAGACCCAGTACTTC
>12|-|-|TRBV2|TRBJ1-2
CASSEQGLGYTF
TGTGCCAGCAGTGAGCAAGGGCTGGGCTACACCTTC
>15|-|-|TRBV5-1|TRBJ1-1
CASSLVPGFNTEAFF
TGCGCCAGCAGCTTGGTACCGGGCTTTAACACTGAAGCTTTCTTT
>14|-|-|TRBV6-5|TRBJ2-2
CASSYSSASGELFF
TGTGCCAGCAGTTACTCGTCTGCGTCCGGGGAGCTGTTTTTT
>14|TRBD2|-|TRBV6-5|TRBJ2-7
CASSLAGGPYEQYF
TGTGCCAGCAGTTTAGCGGGGGGGCCCTACGAGCAGTACTTC
>13|-|-|TRBV5-4|TRBJ2-7
CASSLGRSYEQYF
TGTGCCAGCAGCTTGGGCAGGTCCTACGAGCAGTACTTC